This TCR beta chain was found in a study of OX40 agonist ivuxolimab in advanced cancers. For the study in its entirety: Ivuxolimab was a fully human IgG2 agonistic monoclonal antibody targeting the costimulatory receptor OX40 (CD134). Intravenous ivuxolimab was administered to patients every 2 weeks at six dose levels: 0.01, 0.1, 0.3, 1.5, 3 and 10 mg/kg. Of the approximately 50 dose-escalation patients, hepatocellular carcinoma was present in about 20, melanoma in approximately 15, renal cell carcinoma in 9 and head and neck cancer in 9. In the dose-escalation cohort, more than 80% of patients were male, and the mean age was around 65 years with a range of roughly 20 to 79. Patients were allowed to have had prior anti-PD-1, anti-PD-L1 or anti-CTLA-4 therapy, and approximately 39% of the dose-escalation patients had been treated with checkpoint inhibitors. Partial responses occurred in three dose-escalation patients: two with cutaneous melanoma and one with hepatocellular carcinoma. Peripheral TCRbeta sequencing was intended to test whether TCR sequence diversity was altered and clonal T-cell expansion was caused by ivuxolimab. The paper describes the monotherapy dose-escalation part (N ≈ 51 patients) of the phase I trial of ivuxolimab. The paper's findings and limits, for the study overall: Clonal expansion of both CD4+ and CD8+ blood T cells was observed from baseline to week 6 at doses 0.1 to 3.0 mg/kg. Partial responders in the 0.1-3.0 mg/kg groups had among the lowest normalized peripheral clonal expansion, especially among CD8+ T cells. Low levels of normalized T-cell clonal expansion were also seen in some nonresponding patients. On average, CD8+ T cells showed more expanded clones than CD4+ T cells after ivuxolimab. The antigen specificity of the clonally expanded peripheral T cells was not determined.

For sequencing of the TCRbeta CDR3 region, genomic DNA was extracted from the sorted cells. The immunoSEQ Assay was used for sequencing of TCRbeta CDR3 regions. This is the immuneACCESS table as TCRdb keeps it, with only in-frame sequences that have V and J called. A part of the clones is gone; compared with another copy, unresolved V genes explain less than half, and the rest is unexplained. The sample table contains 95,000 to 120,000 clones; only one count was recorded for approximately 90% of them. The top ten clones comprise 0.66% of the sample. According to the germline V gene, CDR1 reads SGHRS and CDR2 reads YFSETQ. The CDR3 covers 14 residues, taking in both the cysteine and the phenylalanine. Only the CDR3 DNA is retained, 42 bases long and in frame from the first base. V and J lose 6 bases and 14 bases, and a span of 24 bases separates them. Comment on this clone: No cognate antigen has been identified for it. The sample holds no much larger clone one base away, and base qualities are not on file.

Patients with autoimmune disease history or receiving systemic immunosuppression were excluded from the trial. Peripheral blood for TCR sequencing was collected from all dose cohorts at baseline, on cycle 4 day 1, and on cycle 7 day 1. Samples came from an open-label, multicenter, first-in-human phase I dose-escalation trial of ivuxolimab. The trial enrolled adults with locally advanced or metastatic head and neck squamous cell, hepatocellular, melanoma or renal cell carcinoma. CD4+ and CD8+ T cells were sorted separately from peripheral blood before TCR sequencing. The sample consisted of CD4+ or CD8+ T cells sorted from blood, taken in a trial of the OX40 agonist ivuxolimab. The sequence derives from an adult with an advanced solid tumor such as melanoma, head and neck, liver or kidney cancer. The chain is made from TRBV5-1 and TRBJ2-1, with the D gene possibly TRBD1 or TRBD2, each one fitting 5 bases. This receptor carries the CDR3 CASTPSEGRAEKFF. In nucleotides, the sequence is TGCGCCAGCACTCCGTCAGAGGGACGGGCGGAGAAGTTCTTC.